Shown below are 21 T cell receptor beta chains from a single sample sequenced in a study of blood T cell repertoires in COVID-19. Measured with immunoSEQ multiplex PCR; TCRdb has only the in-frame clones, and not every one. The sample records fewer than 400,000 clones, 85% to 90% being singletons. Sequencing was done on a sample of peripheral blood. These receptors originate from a human donor in a cohort sampled during active COVID-19.

This clone appeared a few times. The genes are TRBV4-1 and TRBJ1-1, with a possible D match to TRBD1 (5 bases). The CDR3 has 16 amino acids. The germline gives CDR1 MGHRA, CDR2 YSYEKL. Trimming took 1 base from V and 1 from J, leaving 13 bases between them. The CDR3 reads CASSQGRGKRNTEAFF. DNA of the CDR3: TGCGCCAGCAGCCAAGGGCGGGGGAAGAGGAACACTGAAGCTTTCTTT.

This clone was detected only once. This chain links TRBV5-1 with TRBJ2-1, with 7 bases lining up with TRBD1. The junction had 11 bases not matched to a gene; V was cut back by 3 bases and J by 5 bases. The CDR3 contains 16 residues. Germline CDR1 reads SGHRS; CDR2 reads YFSETQ. The CDR3 here is CASSWAPGTADNEQFF. The CDR3 DNA sequence: TGCGCCAGCAGCTGGGCCCCCGGGACAGCCGACAATGAGCAGTTCTTC.

The chain is built from TRBV11-2 and TRBJ1-3; D not certain. The CDR3 has 19 amino acids. V was pared by 5 bases and J by 0 bases, with 23 bases between. The V gene's germline CDR1 is SGHAT and CDR2 FQNNGV. The chain's CDR3 is CASSPGSVGSYLSGNTIYF. In nucleotides, the CDR3 is TGTGCCAGCAGCCCGGGAAGTGTCGGGTCATATCTCTCTGGAAACACCATATATTTT.

The CDR3 spells CASSQDGQVVGVTNYGYTF. In nucleotides, the CDR3 is TGCGCCAGCAGCCAAGATGGACAGGTCGTTGGGGTTACTAACTATGGCTACACCTTC. V and J are TRBV4-1 and TRBJ1-2; 7 positions agree with TRBD1. J was trimmed by 0 bases and V by 0 bases; bases with no gene match: 13. Germline CDR1 reads MGHRA; CDR2 reads YSYEKL. This CDR3 is 19 amino acids long.

The chain uses TRBV5-4 and TRBJ2-3; 7 nucleotides align to TRBD2. V was clipped by 0 bases and J by 0 bases; unmatched bases: 7. This CDR3 contains 17 residues. Germline lookup yields CDR1 SGHNT and CDR2 YYREEE (reference sequence). DNA of the CDR3: TGTGCCAGCAGCTTGGGACCTACTAGCGCTAGCACAGATACGCAGTATTTT. This gives the protein CASSLGPTSASTDTQYF. Together with reference TRBV5-4 and TRBJ2-3, the CDR3 gives the full variable domain: ETGVTQSPTHLIKTRGQQVTLRCSSQSGHNTVSWYQQALGQGPQFIFQYYREEENGRGNFPPRFSGLQFPNYSSELNVNALELDDSALYLCASSLGPTSASTDTQYFGPGTRLTVL.

This chain links TRBV11-2 with TRBJ1-2; no reliable D call. V lost 7 bases, J lost 3 bases, and 12 bases lay in between. The germline gives CDR1 SGHAT, CDR2 FQNNGV. The CDR3 consists of 13 residues. CDR3: CASKAARDYGYTF. As DNA, the CDR3 is TGTGCCAGCAAGGCAGCGCGAGACTATGGCTACACCTTC.

The V call is TRBV2, the J call TRBJ1-1; D might be TRBD1 (6 bases). Germline V lookup: CDR1 SNHLY, CDR2 FYNNEI. CDR3 length: 14 residues. Trimming pared 2 bases from V and 10 bases from J, leaving 17 bases between. CDR3 bases: TGTGCCAGCAGTGAACAGGGGACGGGTCTGGCAGCTTTCTTT. This codes for CASSEQGTGLAAFF. Looking up the rest from reference TRBV2 and TRBJ1-1 gives the full variable domain: EPEVTQTPSHQVTQMGQEVILRCVPISNHLYFYWYRQILGQKVEFLVSFYNNEISEKSEIFDDQFSVERPDGSNFTLKIRSTKLEDSAMYFCASSEQGTGLAAFFGQGTRLTVV.

J is TRBJ2-6 and V is TRBV30, with TRBD1 matching 10 bases. After removal of 4 bases from V and 2 bases from J, the junction contained 8 bases not matched to a gene. Per the germline V gene, CDR1 is GTSNPN and CDR2 is SVGIG (reference sequence). The CDR3 spans 17 residues. Here the CDR3 reads CAWISGTGVTGANVLTF. Here the CDR3 DNA reads TGTGCCTGGATCTCCGGGACAGGGGTAACTGGGGCCAACGTCCTGACTTTC. The full variable domain, with the rest looked up from reference TRBV30 and TRBJ2-6, is SQTIHQWPATLVQPVGSPLSLECTVEGTSNPNLYWYRQAAGRGLQLLFYSVGIGQISSEVPQNLSASRPQDRQFILSSKKLLLSDSGFYLCAWISGTGVTGANVLTFGAGSRLTVL.

The chain recombines TRBV27 with TRBJ1-6; 7 bases are a match to TRBD1. Unmatched junction bases numbered 8, after V lost 6 bases and J lost 9 bases. Germline V CDR1 and CDR2: MNHEY, SMNVEV (reference sequence). The CDR3 has 14 residues. The chain's CDR3 is CASRTRQGGSPLHF. CDR3 nucleotides: TGTGCCAGCAGGACAAGACAGGGTGGTTCACCCCTCCACTTT.

This clone has more than one count but fewer than ten. V gene TRBV27 combines with J gene TRBJ2-1; 7 bases line up with TRBD2. Germline-derived CDR1 and CDR2 are MNHEY and SMNVEV (reference sequence). The CDR3 has 15 residues. J gave up 7 bases and V 1 base, and 7 bases lay outside the gene matches. For the CDR3, the DNA is TGTGCCAGCAGTTTATTCGCGGGAGCGGGGAATGAGCAGTTCTTC. Amino acid sequence: CASSLFAGAGNEQFF.

The chain couples TRBV27 to TRBJ2-6; TRBD1 agrees at 10 bases. This CDR3 has 16 amino acids. Germline values: CDR1 MNHEY, CDR2 SMNVEV (reference sequence). Losses at the gene ends were 4 bases for V and 2 bases for J; bases not matched to a gene: 2. CDR3 bases: TGTGCCAGCAGTTCCGGGACAGGGGCTGGGGCCAACGTCCTGACTTTC. Its translation is CASSSGTGAGANVLTF.

The chain recombines TRBV6-4 with TRBJ2-1, with 12 bases fitting TRBD2. The CDR3 has 14 amino acids. Trimming removed 2 bases from V and 7 bases from J; junction bases left unmatched: 0. Germline V lookup: CDR1 MRHNA, CDR2 SNTAGT. The DNA for the CDR3 is TGTGCCAGCAGTGACGGGACTAGCGGGAATGAGCAGTTCTTC. It yields the protein CASSDGTSGNEQFF.

This chain joins TRBV28 and TRBJ2-1; D not resolved. Per germline, CDR1 MDHEN and CDR2 SYDVKM. CDR3 length equals 12 residues. Trimming stripped 4 bases from V and 6 bases from J, with 7 bases between. Written as DNA, the CDR3 is TGTGCCAGCAGTTCGGCGGTCAATGAGCAGTTCTTC. Encoded protein: CASSSAVNEQFF.

This clone showed up just a few times. The rearrangement links TRBV5-4 to TRBJ1-2; perhaps TRBD1 as D (6 bases). Looked up from germline, CDR1 is SGHNT and CDR2 is YYREEE (reference sequence). The CDR3 spans 14 residues. The V end was cut by 2 bases, the J end by 6 bases, with 14 bases between. CDR3 sequence reads: CASSFPGRGHGYTF. In nucleotides, the CDR3 is TGTGCCAGCAGCTTCCCCGGCAGGGGTCATGGCTACACCTTC.

The chain recombines TRBV7-8 with TRBJ2-2; maybe TRBD2 (5 bases). Trimming removed 0 bases at V and 3 bases at J, with 5 bases between. The CDR3 contains 14 residues. The germline V gene encodes CDR1 SGHVS and CDR2 FQNEAQ. The CDR3 region is CASSLAGDTGELFF. The CDR3 DNA is TGTGCCAGCAGCTTAGCCGGGGACACCGGGGAGCTGTTTTTT.

This chain connects TRBV2 to TRBJ2-3; 10 bases fit TRBD2. There are 15 residues in the CDR3. V trimming: 7 bases; J trimming: 4 bases; junction bases outside the gene matches: 8. The V gene's germline CDR1 is SNHLY and CDR2 FYNNEI. The DNA for the CDR3 is TGTGCCAGCAAGGCACAGCGGGGGGGCCCAGATACGCAGTATTTT. Translated, it gives CASKAQRGGPDTQYF.

This chain uses TRBV7-8 with TRBJ2-7; D is undetermined. CDR3 length equals 16 residues. The germline V gene has CDR1 SGHVS and CDR2 FQNEAQ. Trimming took 1 base from V and 1 from J, leaving 14 bases between them. The CDR3: CASSLVEELASYEQYF. The CDR3 nucleotides read TGTGCCAGCAGCTTAGTTGAGGAACTGGCTTCCTACGAGCAGTACTTC.

The chain links TRBV7-9 to TRBJ1-2; no clear D. V lost 1 base to trimming and J lost 2 bases, with 8 bases between them. Germline V lookup: CDR1 SEHNR, CDR2 FQNEAQ (reference sequence). The CDR3 has 14 amino acids. CDR3 protein: CASSLGLENYGYTF. CDR3 bases: TGTGCCAGCAGCTTAGGTCTGGAGAACTATGGCTACACCTTC.

The V call is TRBV2, the J call TRBJ2-3; TRBD1 aligns across 10 bases. J lost 0 bases, V lost 9 bases, and 6 bases had no gene match. Germline V gene lookup returns CDR1 SNHLY and CDR2 FYNNEI. CDR3 length: 15 residues. The CDR3 nucleotides are TGTGCCAGGGGGACAGGGGTAGATAGCACAGATACGCAGTATTTT. It yields the protein CARGTGVDSTDTQYF.

The rearrangement joins TRBV3-1 (or the pseudogene TRBV3-2) to TRBJ2-1; a weak D match, TRBD2 (6 bases). Germline assignment: CDR1 LGHDT and CDR2 YNNKEL (reference sequence). The germline V and J ends were trimmed by 1 base and 10 bases, with 17 bases remaining between them. The length of the CDR3 is 15 residues. The CDR3 here is CASSQVPLALGEQFF. The CDR3 bases are TGTGCCAGCAGCCAAGTCCCACTAGCTCTTGGAGAGCAGTTCTTC.

This clone showed up just a few times. The chain joins TRBV30 to TRBJ2-7; possibly TRBD2 for D (5 bases). Between the trimmed V and J ends, which lost 7 bases and 7 bases, there was a span of 14 bases. CDR1 and CDR2 from the germline V gene are GTSNPN and SVGIG (reference sequence). CDR3 length: 11 residues. CDR3 nucleotide sequence: TGTGCCTCTCGCAGAGGCGGGGAGCAGTACTTC. Its protein product is CASRRGGEQYF. The complete variable domain, with remaining parts taken from reference TRBV30 and TRBJ2-7, reads SQTIHQWPATLVQPVGSPLSLECTVEGTSNPNLYWYRQAAGRGLQLLFYSVGIGQISSEVPQNLSASRPQDRQFILSSKKLLLSDSGFYLCASRRGGEQYFGPGTRLTVT.